These T cell receptor beta chains were read from a single sample in a study of T cell responses to AZD1222 COVID-19 vaccine. Profiling relied on immunoSEQ multiplex PCR, and the TCRdb table lists in-frame clones only, not all of them. The data hold roughly 170,000 clones, with more than 85% observed a single time. The sequences come from peripheral blood, collected on day 0 of AZD1222 vaccination. Receptors were obtained from an adult in good health. The CDR3 runs from the conserved cysteine through the conserved F or W. Each record gives: clone size, V gene, D gene, J gene, CDR3 protein, CDR3 DNA. A D gene is named only where the DNA matches it firmly. Clone size is given for some rows only: seen once, a few or many times, or a class if the clone is expanded.

>.|TRBV2|.|TRBJ1-1
CASSLGRRDTEAFF
TGTGCCAGCAGTTTGGGGAGGCGGGACACTGAAGCTTTCTTT
>.|TRBV4-1|.|TRBJ1-1
CASSQDPDTEAFF
TGCGCCAGCAGCCAAGATCCGGACACTGAAGCTTTCTTT
>.|TRBV19|TRBD1|TRBJ1-5
CASSIELLSDRGQEQPQHF
TGTGCCAGTAGTATAGAGCTTCTCTCGGACAGGGGGCAAGAGCAGCCCCAGCATTTT
>.|TRBV20-1|.|TRBJ2-7
CSARDNRVEYF
TGCAGTGCTAGAGATAACAGGGTTGAATACTTC
>.|TRBV12-5|TRBD1|TRBJ1-3
CASGSTGTGSNSGNTIYF
TGTGCTAGTGGTTCCACCGGGACAGGGTCGAACTCTGGAAACACCATATATTTT
>.|TRBV29-1|.|TRBJ2-1
CSVEEGGGRGPFNEQFF
TGCAGCGTTGAAGAGGGAGGCGGGCGGGGGCCATTCAATGAGCAGTTCTTC
>.|TRBV7-8|.|TRBJ2-4
CASSLAGSANIQYF
TGTGCCAGCAGCTTAGCGGGATCGGCCAACATTCAGTACTTC
>.|TRBV3-1/TRBV3-2|.|TRBJ1-1
CASSQVVGGEAFF
TGTGCCAGCAGCCAAGTTGTAGGGGGTGAAGCTTTCTTT
>.|TRBV5-1|.|TRBJ2-1
CASSSGQGVGGYNEQFF
TGCGCCAGCAGCTCGGGTCAAGGGGTTGGCGGCTACAATGAGCAGTTCTTC
>.|TRBV6-5|TRBD1|TRBJ1-5
CASSRTGVNQPQHF
TGTGCCAGCAGTAGGACAGGGGTCAATCAGCCCCAGCATTTT
>.|TRBV7-3|.|TRBJ2-3
CASSLKGPGAVGGSTDTQYF
TGTGCCAGCAGCTTAAAGGGCCCGGGGGCGGTCGGGGGCAGCACAGATACGCAGTATTTT
>.|TRBV6-5|.|TRBJ2-7
CASRTGTGSSYEQYF
TGTGCCAGCAGAACCGGGACTGGGAGCTCCTACGAGCAGTACTTC
>once|TRBV30|.|TRBJ1-6
CAKTDNYNSPLHF
TGTGCCAAGACAGACAATTATAATTCACCCCTCCACTTT
>.|TRBV2|.|TRBJ1-6
CASSVWSSYNSPLHF
TGTGCCAGCAGTGTTTGGAGCTCCTATAATTCACCCCTCCACTTT
>.|TRBV28|.|TRBJ2-1
CASSLIGEQFF
TGTGCCAGCAGTTTAATTGGTGAGCAGTTCTTC
>once|TRBV9|TRBD2|TRBJ2-7
CASSVGLSGGLPYEQYF
TGTGCCAGCAGCGTAGGTCTAAGCGGGGGGCTCCCCTACGAGCAGTACTTC
>.|TRBV4-1|TRBD1|TRBJ2-3
CASSHPTTGATQYF
TGCGCCAGCAGCCACCCCACGACAGGGGCTACGCAGTATTTT
>.|TRBV7-8|TRBD1|TRBJ2-1
CASSSWTGSRIDEQFF
TGTGCCAGCAGCAGTTGGACAGGGTCCCGCATCGATGAGCAGTTCTTC
>.|TRBV4-2|TRBD2|TRBJ2-3
CASSQDPLRGKDTQYF
TGTGCCAGCAGCCAAGATCCCTTGCGGGGGAAAGATACGCAGTATTTT
>once|TRBV5-5|TRBD2|TRBJ2-3
CASSPSGYSTDTQYF
TGTGCCAGCAGCCCTAGCGGGTATAGCACAGATACGCAGTATTTT
>.|TRBV6-2/TRBV6-3|.|TRBJ1-1
CASSSQGGVNTEAFF
TGTGCCAGCAGTAGTCAGGGTGGTGTGAACACTGAAGCTTTCTTT
>.|TRBV7-9|.|TRBJ2-7
CASSLGQFYEQYF
TGTGCCAGCAGCTTAGGACAGTTCTACGAGCAGTACTTC
>.|TRBV7-2|.|TRBJ1-2
CASSSTRTRSNYGYTF
TGTGCCAGCAGCTCAACAAGGACGAGGTCTAACTATGGCTACACCTTC
>.|TRBV18|TRBD1|TRBJ1-1
CASSPGTGRTEAFF
TGTGCCAGCTCACCCGGGACAGGGCGGACTGAAGCTTTCTTT
>.|TRBV6-1|.|TRBJ1-2
CASSEGRIRSYGYTF
TGTGCCAGCAGTGAAGGGAGGATCAGAAGCTATGGCTACACCTTC
>.|TRBV7-8|.|TRBJ2-7
CASSLGPRGAPYEQYF
TGTGCCAGCAGCTTAGGTCCCCGGGGGGCCCCCTACGAGCAGTACTTC
>.|TRBV18|.|TRBJ1-5
CASSPTGAGGVQPQHF
TGTGCCAGCTCACCAACAGGCGCAGGTGGTGTTCAGCCCCAGCATTTT